This T cell receptor beta chain was profiled in a study of T-cell memory formation after mild COVID-19. From the 5' RACE reads, TCRdb called clonotypes with MiXCR, one entry per CDR3 protein. Counted here are about 440,000 distinct CDR3 sequences, approximately 20% occurring once; the ten biggest clones make up about 8.1%. This clonotype was counted between two and nine times. Antigen unknown. Findings and caveats of the study: Day 15 to 85 contractors were CD4/CD8 balanced; later expanders leaned CD4+.

V dropped 5 bases and J dropped 3 bases, with 17 bases sitting between them. The CDR3 spans 15 residues. Germline V lookup: CDR1 LNHNV, CDR2 YYDKDF (reference sequence). The sequencing sample was made of PBMCs or a T cell subset sorted from them (not recorded which). The rearrangement links TRBV15 to TRBJ2-7; tentative D call: TRBD1 (6 bases). The clonotype originates from an adult woman who had mild COVID-19 (a few samples of this study predate the infection). Cell type and time point are not known. The CDR3 bases are TGTGCCACCAGCCGCATGCGAAACAGGGACTACGAGCAGTACTTC. Translated, it gives CATSRMRNRDYEQYF.